This T cell receptor beta chain was sequenced in a study of blood T cell repertoires in COVID-19. Study summary: Sites across the United States, Italy and Spain contributed samples from acute and convalescent COVID-19. T cells, B-cell-depleted T cells, or PBMCs provided the cDNA or gDNA that served as material.

Per the original data handling: Amplification of reference gene primers was used by the study to estimate nucleated cell counts. Assay used: immunoSEQ multiplex PCR; TCRdb lists only in-frame clones, some missing. V and J calls and clone size are as listed in that table; D and trimming were resolved from the DNA. Altogether some 120,000 clones are present, more than 80% being singletons, with the ten largest covering 3.2%. The CDR3 spans 16 residues. V was shortened by 1 base and J by 2 bases, with 14 bases between the two germline ends. Germline CDR1 is SGHTA and CDR2 is FQGNSA. Input material: peripheral blood. The clonotype comes from a woman older than 75 with COVID-19, enrolled during active disease. The chain recombines TRBV7-2 with TRBJ2-5, with D unclear. The CDR3 DNA is TGTGCCAGCAGCTTAGGAGGCCAACCGAAGCAAGAGACCCAGTACTTC. This encodes CASSLGGQPKQETQYF.